This T cell receptor (beta chain) was obtained from a study of T cell responses to AZD1222 COVID-19 vaccine (dated by TCRdb to the early 2020s). Broadly, across the study: AZD1222 recipients with second doses at about 4 weeks or about 12 weeks were pooled, because spike-specific TCR depth and breadth did not differ between schedules. TCR sequencing was performed for about 240 trial participants, of whom some 200 were given two doses of AZD1222 and 26 were given two doses of MenACWY control vaccine. Trial participants were enrolled by age into subgroups of 18-55, 56-69 and 70-plus years, and 148, 28 and 57 TCR-sequenced participants, respectively, were included in these subgroups.

As concerns this clone: No antigen is known for it. No qualities accompany the bases; no much larger clone lies one base away.

The CDR3 regions of human TCRbeta chains were analyzed by immunosequencing. From the authors' description of their analysis: Repertoire TCRs were matched against a reference library of SARS-CoV-2-specific TCRs generated with the MIRA antigen-specificity platform. Breadth was defined as the fraction of unique TCRs that were SARS-CoV-2-associated. Depth was defined as the fraction of total T cells that were SARS-CoV-2-associated. Using the MIRA data, each spike-specific TCR was assigned both to the spike region to which the TCR was reactive and to a CD4 or CD8 class. Log10-transformed breadth and depth values were compared by one-way ANOVA with Sidak's multiple comparisons tests. In its TCRdb copy, this immuneACCESS table keeps in-frame sequences only and misses some clones. Where compared with another copy, unresolved V genes explain less than half of these, and the others have no known cause. V, J and clone size reflect that table, while D and trimming were determined from the DNA. A total of over 150,000 clones appear in this sample, roughly 90% of them only once. Around 2.6% of the sample rests with the top ten.

Trimming costs V 5 bases and J 3 bases, and their ends lie 11 bases apart. Sequences SGHTA (CDR1) and FQGNSA (CDR2) are obtained from the germline V gene. Measured from the cysteine to the phenylalanine, the CDR3 is 14 residues long. CDR3 DNA is the only sequence kept; it has 42 bases, read in frame from the first base. Study-wide conclusions, independent of this receptor: The 56-69-year group was small, and its depth increase did not reach significance, likely because of low power. Participants were mostly white British, with more females than males. The authors suggested clonal diversity may have been underestimated. Because no day 14 peak-response samples were available, the repertoires could be characterized only after the peak T cell response. Reportedly, almost half of the unique spike-specific TCRs recognized epitopes lying outside the regions that are mutated in the B.1.351 and B.1.1.7 variants. Only a handful of AZD1222 recipients were SARS-CoV-2 seropositive at baseline, limiting conclusions about previously exposed vaccinees. The vaccine-associated CD4 TCRs covered the entire spike protein, and the dominant responses fell in regions 160-218 and 743-854. Spike-specific TCR breadth and depth rose significantly after two AZD1222 doses compared with day 0 and with MenACWY recipients.

The intended sense of this specimen's time point label: baseline before first vaccination. Samples from vaccinated people were obtained from the UK trials COV001 and COV002, which included a single-blind randomized controlled phase 2/3 trial of AZD1222 (ChAdOx1 nCoV-19) in healthy adults. For TCRbeta chain sequencing, PBMC samples from trial participants were taken at day 0 and at day 28 after the second dose. Rearrangement joined TRBV7-2 to TRBJ1-5; the D gene is possibly TRBD1, with 5 bases matching. Specimen: peripheral blood, collected on day 0 of AZD1222 vaccination. The TCR comes from an adult in good health. The nucleotides are TGTGCCAGCAGCCCCGACAGAGACAATCAGCCCCAGCATTTT. Translated, it reads CASSPDRDNQPQHF.